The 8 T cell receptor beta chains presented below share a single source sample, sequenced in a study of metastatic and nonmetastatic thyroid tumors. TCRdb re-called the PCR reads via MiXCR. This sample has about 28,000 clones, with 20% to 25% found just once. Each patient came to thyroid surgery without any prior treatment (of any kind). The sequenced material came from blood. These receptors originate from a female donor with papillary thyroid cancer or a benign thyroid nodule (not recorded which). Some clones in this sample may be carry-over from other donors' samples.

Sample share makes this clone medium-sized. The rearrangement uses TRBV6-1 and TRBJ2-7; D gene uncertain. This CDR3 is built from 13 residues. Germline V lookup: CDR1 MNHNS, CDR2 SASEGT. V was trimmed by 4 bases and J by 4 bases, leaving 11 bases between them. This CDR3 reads CASSGLAPYEQYF. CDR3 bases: TGTGCCAGCAGTGGACTGGCACCTTACGAGCAGTACTTC.

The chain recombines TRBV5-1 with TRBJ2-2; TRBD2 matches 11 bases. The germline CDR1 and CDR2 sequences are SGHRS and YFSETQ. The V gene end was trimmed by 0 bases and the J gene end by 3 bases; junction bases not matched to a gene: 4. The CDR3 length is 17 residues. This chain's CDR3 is CASSLGSGRAHTGELFF. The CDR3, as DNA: TGCGCCAGCAGCTTGGGTAGCGGGAGGGCCCACACCGGGGAGCTGTTTTTT.

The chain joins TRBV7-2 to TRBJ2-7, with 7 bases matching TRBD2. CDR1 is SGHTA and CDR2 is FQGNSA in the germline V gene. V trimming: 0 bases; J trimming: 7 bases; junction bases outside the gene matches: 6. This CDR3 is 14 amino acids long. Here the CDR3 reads CASSLAGGAGEQYF. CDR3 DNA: TGTGCCAGCAGCTTAGCCGGGGGAGCGGGGGAGCAGTACTTC.

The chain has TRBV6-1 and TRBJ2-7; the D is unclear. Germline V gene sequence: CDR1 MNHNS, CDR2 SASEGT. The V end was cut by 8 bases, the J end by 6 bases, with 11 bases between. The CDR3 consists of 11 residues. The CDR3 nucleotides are TGTGCCAGCTCTCAGACGGGCGAGCAGTACTTC. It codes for CASSQTGEQYF.

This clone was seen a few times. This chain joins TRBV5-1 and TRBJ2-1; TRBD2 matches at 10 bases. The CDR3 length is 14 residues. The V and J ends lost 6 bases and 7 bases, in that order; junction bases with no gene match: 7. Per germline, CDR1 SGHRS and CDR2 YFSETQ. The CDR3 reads CASIGIAGGNEQFF. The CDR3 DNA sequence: TGCGCCAGCATCGGGATAGCGGGGGGAAATGAGCAGTTCTTC.

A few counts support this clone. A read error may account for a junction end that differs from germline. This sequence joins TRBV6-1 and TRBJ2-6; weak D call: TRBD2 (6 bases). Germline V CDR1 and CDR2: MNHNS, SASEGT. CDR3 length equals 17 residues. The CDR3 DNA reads TGTGCCGGCAGTGAATTCTTCGGGAGCTCTGGTGCCAACGTCCTGACTTTC. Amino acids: CAGSEFFGSSGANVLTF.

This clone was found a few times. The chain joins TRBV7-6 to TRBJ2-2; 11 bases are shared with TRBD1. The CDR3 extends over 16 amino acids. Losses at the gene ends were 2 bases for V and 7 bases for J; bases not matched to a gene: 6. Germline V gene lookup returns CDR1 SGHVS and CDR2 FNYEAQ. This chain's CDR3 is CASSLSAGQGVGELFF. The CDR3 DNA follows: TGTGCCAGCAGCTTATCTGCGGGACAGGGGGTCGGGGAGCTGTTTTTT.

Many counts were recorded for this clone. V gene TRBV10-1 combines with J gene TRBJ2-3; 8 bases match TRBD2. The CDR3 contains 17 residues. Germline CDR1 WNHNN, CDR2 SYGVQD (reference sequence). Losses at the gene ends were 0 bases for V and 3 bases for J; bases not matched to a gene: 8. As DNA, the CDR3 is TGCGCCAGCAGTGAGTCCTTTGGCGGGGGGTCGACAGATACGCAGTATTTT. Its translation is CASSESFGGGSTDTQYF.